Described below is a single T cell receptor (beta chain) sequence and its context. The assay was immunoSEQ multiplex PCR, and TCRdb's table has in-frame clones only and misses some. The profile shows approximately 150,000 clones, 70% to 85% of them singletons. Cohort placement rested on clinical history that participants reported themselves. This entry belongs to a study of blood T cell repertoires in COVID-19. About the study: The analysed material was cDNA or gDNA that came from T cells, B-cell-depleted T cells, or PBMCs.

The sample taken for sequencing was PBMCs or T cells enriched from blood (not recorded which). The receptor was derived from a man aged 45-65 years who had recovered from COVID-19.

CDR3 in DNA: TGCAGCGTTGAAGCGGGGGGGGCCAGGAATGAGCAGTTCTTC. This encodes CSVEAGGARNEQFF. The chain recombines TRBV29-1 with TRBJ2-1; 8 bases map to TRBD2. The CDR3 loop spans 14 amino acids. Germline values: CDR1 SQVTM, CDR2 ANQGSEA. V was clipped by 1 base and J by 7 bases; unmatched bases: 6.